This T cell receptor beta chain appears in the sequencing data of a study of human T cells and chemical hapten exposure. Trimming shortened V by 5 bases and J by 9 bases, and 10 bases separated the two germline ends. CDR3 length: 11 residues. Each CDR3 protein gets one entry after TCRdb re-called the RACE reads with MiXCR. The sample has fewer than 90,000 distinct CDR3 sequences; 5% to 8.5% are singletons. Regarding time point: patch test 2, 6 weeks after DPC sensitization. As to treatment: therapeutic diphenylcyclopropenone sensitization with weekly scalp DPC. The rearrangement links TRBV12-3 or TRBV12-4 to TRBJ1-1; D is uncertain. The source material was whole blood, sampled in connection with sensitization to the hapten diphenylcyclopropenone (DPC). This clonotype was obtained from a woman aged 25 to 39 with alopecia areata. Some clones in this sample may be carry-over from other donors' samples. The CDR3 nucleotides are TGTGCCAGCAGTCAATCGATGCAAGCTTTCTTT. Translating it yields CASSQSMQAFF.